The clone carrying this T cell receptor beta chain was counted between two and nine times. As yet, its antigen is unknown. Unique molecular identifiers were incorporated during preparation of the TCRbeta library. MiXCR, applied by TCRdb to the PCR reads, yields one record per CDR3 protein. This table has a few hundred thousand distinct CDR3 sequences, about 45% appearing once. The sample originates from a study of T-cell reconstitution after alpha-beta-depleted transplantation in children. The CDR3 runs 16 residues. The ends were cut back, 2 bases at V and 1 base at J, with 11 bases in the middle. The germline V gene has CDR1 MNHEY and CDR2 SVGAGI. Broader study findings: The main origin of T-cell counts and diversity one year after transplant was newly produced T cells. Several hundred graft clones that had expanded were reportedly the source of alpha-beta T cells about two months after transplant. Surviving recipient T cells and thymic progenitors accounted for the high day-60 TCRbeta diversity observed in some patients.

The sample consisted of PBMCs, taken before TCRalphabeta/CD19-depleted stem cell transplant. This sequence was found in a girl aged 2 to 9 with aplastic anemia, due to receive a stem cell transplant. V is TRBV6-5 and J is TRBJ2-2; D is possibly TRBD2 (5 bases). CDR3 amino acids: CASSYLARLNTGELFF. The CDR3 bases are TGTGCCAGCAGTTACCTAGCCCGGTTGAACACCGGGGAGCTGTTTTTT.